This T cell receptor beta chain was recorded in a study of a mutant IDH1 vaccine in newly diagnosed glioma. Study-level background: In weeks 1, 3, 5, 7, 11, 15, 19 and 23, patients were vaccinated. Initiation of the vaccine course occurred 4-6 weeks after radiotherapy alone, or alongside temozolomide cycles. Before enrollment, the patients had been treated with radiotherapy alone, temozolomide alone, or both together. Most of them had received both.

Time point specified: week 11, during vaccination. Vaccination comprised doses that each held 300 ug of mutant IDH1 20-mer peptide, plus topical imiquimod. Donors harbored newly found WHO grade 3 or 4 IDH1-mutant, ATRX-lost astrocytomas. The repertoire was sequenced with immunoSEQ multiplex PCR; TCRdb's copy has only in-frame clones and lacks some. The top ten hold about 2.3% of the sample, which has 40,000 or so clones, roughly 84% seen once. Regarding this clone: The antigen is undetermined.

This TCR was recovered from a man aged 35 to 55 with glioma. Sequenced material: PBMCs, taken from a glioma patient whose treatment included an IDH1 peptide vaccine.

The CDR3 nucleotides read TGCAGCGTTGCTGACACGAACACCGGGGAGCTGTTTTTT. Translating it yields CSVADTNTGELFF. V gene TRBV29-1 combines with J gene TRBJ2-2, with D hard to call. CDR1 and CDR2 from the germline V gene are SQVTM and ANQGSEA. V lost 4 bases and J 0 bases, leaving 6 bases between the germline ends. The CDR3 consists of 13 residues.